The T cell receptor (beta chain) under discussion was sequenced for a study of T cell repertoires in urothelial bladder cancer. Study context: Of about a dozen resected lesions, a few were cT2 or greater. Overall study findings and caveats: Infiltrating lymphocytes: median 2% in carcinoma versus 9.5% to 15% in benign specimens. Urothelial carcinoma specimens: median around 6,000 T cells versus some 24,000 in benign. One T-cell clone reached up to roughly 15% of carcinoma infiltrating lymphocytes.

Clones were read by immunoSEQ multiplex PCR, and TCRdb kept only the in-frame ones, dropping some. The table lists fewer than 15,000 clones, 66% of them singletons. To note about this clone: Its specificity is unknown.

Germline values: CDR1 SGHDN, CDR2 FVKESK. This CDR3 comprises 16 residues. The V end was cut by 4 bases, the J end by 6 bases, with 18 bases between. This chain uses TRBV14 with TRBJ2-2, with D maybe TRBD1 (5 bases). This clonotype was sampled from a human donor with urothelial carcinoma. Sequencing was carried out using tumor-infiltrating cells from bladder cancer. CDR3 bases: TGTGCCAGCAGCCCTTCGTCCCGCCCAGGGTCCGGGGAGCTGTTTTTT. It specifies CASSPSSRPGSGELFF.